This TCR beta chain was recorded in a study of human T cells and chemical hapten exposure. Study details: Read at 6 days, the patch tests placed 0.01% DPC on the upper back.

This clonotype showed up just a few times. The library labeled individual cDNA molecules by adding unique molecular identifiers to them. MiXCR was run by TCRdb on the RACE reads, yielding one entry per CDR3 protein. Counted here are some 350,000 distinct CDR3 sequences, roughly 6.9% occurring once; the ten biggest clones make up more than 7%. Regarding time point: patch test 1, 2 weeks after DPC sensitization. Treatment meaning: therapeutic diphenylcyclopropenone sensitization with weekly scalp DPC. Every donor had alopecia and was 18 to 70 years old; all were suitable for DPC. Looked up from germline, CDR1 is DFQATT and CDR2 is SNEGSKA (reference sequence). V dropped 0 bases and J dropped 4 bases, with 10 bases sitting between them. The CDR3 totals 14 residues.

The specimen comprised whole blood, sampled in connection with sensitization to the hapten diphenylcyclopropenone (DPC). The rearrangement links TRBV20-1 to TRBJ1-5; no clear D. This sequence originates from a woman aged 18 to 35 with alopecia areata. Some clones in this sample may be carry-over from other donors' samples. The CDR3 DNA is TGCAGTGCTAGAGATAAAGAGGGAAATCAGCCCCAGCATTTT. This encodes CSARDKEGNQPQHF.